Following are 12 T cell receptor beta chains from one sample sequenced in a study of T cell responses to AZD1222 COVID-19 vaccine (dated by TCRdb to about 2021). The time point tag for this specimen amounts to: about 28 days (+/-7) after the second vaccine dose. The receptor library was made with the immunoSEQ multiplex PCR assay. Sourced from immuneACCESS, this table was stored by TCRdb with only in-frame sequences that have V and J called. A share of the clones is absent; for the studies checked, an unresolved V gene accounts for under half, and the remainder has no known explanation. In all, the sample holds about 110,000 clones, and roughly 85% of those were seen once. The ten largest clones take up roughly 2.5% of the sample. This specimen consisted of peripheral blood, obtained 28 days after the second AZD1222 dose. These TCRs come from an adult who received the AZD1222 COVID-19 vaccine.

The chain links TRBV28 to TRBJ1-1; D is uncertain. The CDR3 covers 14 residues. The V gene's germline CDR1 is MDHEN and CDR2 SYDVKM. V lost 4 bases and J lost 4, with 13 bases in between. CDR3 bases: TGTGCCAGCAGTTCCGGACCGGTATCCACTGAAGCTTTCTTT. It encodes CASSSGPVSTEAFF.

This rearrangement joins TRBV7-8 to TRBJ2-7, with D perhaps TRBD1 (6 bases). This CDR3 has 15 amino acids. Germline V gene data show CDR1 as SGHVS and CDR2 as FQNEAQ. Trimming shortened V by 3 bases and J by 7 bases, and 19 bases separated the two germline ends. The CDR3 bases are TGTGCCAGCAGCTTTTGGTCCAGGGGAATACGGGAGCAGTACTTC. As protein: CASSFWSRGIREQYF.

The chain uses TRBV28 and TRBJ1-2; a weak D match, TRBD1 (6 bases). V lost 5 bases, J lost 3 bases, and 10 bases lay in between. The germline CDR1 and CDR2 sequences are MDHEN and SYDVKM. This CDR3 spans 13 amino acids. The CDR3 sequence: CASSTPGDYGYTF. In DNA form, the CDR3 reads TGTGCCAGCAGTACACCAGGGGACTATGGCTACACCTTC.

The rearrangement uses TRBV29-1 and TRBJ1-1, with 10 nucleotides matching TRBD1. The V and J ends lost 7 bases and 2 bases, in that order; junction bases with no gene match: 10. This CDR3 has 15 residues. Germline V lookup: CDR1 SQVTM, CDR2 ANQGSEA. The CDR3 loop reads CSALGQGKGNTEAFF. In DNA, the CDR3 is TGCAGCGCCCTGGGACAGGGGAAGGGTAACACTGAAGCTTTCTTT.

The CDR3 nucleotides are TGTGCCAGCAGCTTAGGGACAGGGTGGGACAATCAGCCCCAGCATTTT. Translation: CASSLGTGWDNQPQHF. The chain employs TRBV11-2 and TRBJ1-5; 8 bases agree with TRBD1. Germline CDR1 and CDR2: SGHAT and FQNNGV. Germline trimming cut 1 base from V and 3 bases from J; bases unmatched to any gene: 5. The CDR3 totals 16 residues.

This chain joins TRBV30 and TRBJ2-7, with TRBD2 matching 8 bases. The V and J ends lost 5 bases and 3 bases, in that order; junction bases with no gene match: 6. This CDR3 contains 13 residues. The germline V gene has CDR1 GTSNPN and CDR2 SVGIG (reference sequence). For the CDR3, the DNA is TGTGCCTGGGAAACTAGCGGCAACTACGAGCAGTACTTC. This encodes CAWETSGNYEQYF.

The chain employs TRBV7-2 and TRBJ2-3; TRBD2 agrees at 12 bases. Trimming at V came to 2 bases and at J to 8 bases, leaving 8 bases not matched to a gene. Germline CDR1 reads SGHTA; CDR2 reads FQGNSA. There are 16 residues in the CDR3. CDR3 in DNA: TGTGCCAGCAGCTTAAGACTAGCGGGAGCCCCAGGTACGCAGTATTTT. Encoded protein: CASSLRLAGAPGTQYF.

The rearrangement uses TRBV5-1 and TRBJ2-2, with 7 bases that match TRBD2. The junction had 3 bases not matched to a gene; V was cut back by 4 bases and J by 0 bases. The CDR3 consists of 15 residues. Per germline, CDR1 SGHRS and CDR2 YFSETQ. This chain's CDR3 is CASSILATNTGELFF. CDR3 sequence (DNA): TGCGCCAGCAGCATACTAGCGACGAACACCGGGGAGCTGTTTTTT.

The chain couples TRBV14 to TRBJ2-1; D might be TRBD1 (5 bases). This CDR3 contains 15 residues. CDR1 SGHDN and CDR2 FVKESK come from the germline V gene. V lost 4 bases to trimming and J lost 6 bases, with 16 bases between them. The CDR3 spells CASSPAAGYVNEQFF. CDR3 coding DNA: TGTGCCAGCAGCCCGGCCGCAGGGTATGTCAATGAGCAGTTCTTC.

Here the CDR3 DNA reads TGTGCCAGCAGCTTAGATATCGTAGGGGGCAGCAATCAGCCCCAGCATTTT. It translates to CASSLDIVGGSNQPQHF. The chain joins TRBV11-2 to TRBJ1-5; 7 nucleotides agree with TRBD1. Losses at the gene ends were 0 bases for V and 1 base for J; bases not matched to a gene: 6. The CDR3 is 17 amino acids. Per germline, CDR1 SGHAT and CDR2 FQNNGV.

The V gene is TRBV18, the J gene TRBJ1-5, with no clear D. CDR3 length equals 15 residues. The V end was cut by 1 base, the J end by 4 bases, with 11 bases between. Germline V gene lookup returns CDR1 KGHSH and CDR2 LQKENI. The DNA for the CDR3 is TGTGCCAGCTCACCACAGGGTGGGAGAAATCAGCCCCAGCATTTT. Protein: CASSPQGGRNQPQHF.

This sequence joins TRBV7-9 and TRBJ2-1; a weak D match, TRBD2 (5 bases). The CDR3 extends over 14 amino acids. V lost 1 base and J lost 6, with 10 bases in between. Germline V gene lookup returns CDR1 SEHNR and CDR2 FQNEAQ (reference sequence). CDR3 in amino acids: CASSLGTQLNEQFF. In DNA, the CDR3 is TGTGCCAGCAGCTTAGGGACTCAGCTCAATGAGCAGTTCTTC.